This TCR beta chain is from a study of tumor-infiltrating lymphocytes in primary liver carcinoma. Across the whole study: Per sample, productive TCRbeta reads numbered roughly 3.5 to 7.5 million, similar across tissue types. Study observations and caveats: Significantly greater top-250-clone fractions characterized tumors relative to blood (p = 0.039).

The CDR3 consists of 15 residues. Trimming cost V 4 bases and J 6 bases; bases outside gene matches: 5. The V gene's germline CDR1 is MDHEN and CDR2 SYDVKM. Starting material for RNA and DNA co-extraction consisted of roughly 18-34 mg of unsorted bulk tissue. Enrolled patients were chronically infected with HBV and treatment-naive. This clonotype was observed many times. The antigen remains undetermined. TCR beta cDNA came from roughly 550 ng total RNA, primed with a constant-region primer. A slightly modified ARM-PCR protocol with three nested multiplex PCR rounds produced these TCR beta libraries. It was with TRBV1-TRBV30 forward primers and a C-beta reverse primer that the first two PCR rounds were run, at about 10 cycles each. TCRdb redid the calling of the multiplex PCR reads with MiXCR, one entry per CDR3 protein. The sample lists tens of thousands of distinct CDR3 sequences, roughly 72% occurring once.

The sample consisted of liver tumor tissue from sampling region 1. Subset here: tumor region T1, superior pole. This clonotype was sampled from a man aged 35 to 55 with primary liver carcinoma and hepatitis B virus infection. The chain is built from TRBV28 and TRBJ2-7; the match to TRBD2 covers 14 bases. The CDR3: CASSSWTSGRREQYF. CDR3 nucleotides: TGTGCCAGCAGTTCCTGGACTAGCGGGAGGCGCGAGCAGTACTTC.